The table lists the clone carrying this TCR beta chain with many counts. With a J-beta primer mix and a sample-barcoded 5' primer, a second PCR ran about 7 to 11 cycles. Template switching added a 12-random-nucleotide identifier to every cDNA molecule. No fewer than 3 million CDR3-containing paired-end reads came from each sample. MiXCR was run by TCRdb on the 5' RACE reads, yielding one entry per CDR3 protein. Found here are some 1.7 million distinct CDR3 sequences, approximately 28% of them singletons; the top ten hold approximately 7.7%. The record originates from a study of blood T cells in healthy people across ages. The germline CDR1 and CDR2 sequences are MGHRA and YSYEKL. There are 14 residues in the CDR3. V was clipped by 4 bases and J by 6 bases; unmatched bases: 7.

The chain carries TRBV4-1 and TRBJ1-2, with 8 bases fitting TRBD1. The sequence was obtained from a woman aged 25 to 39 in good health. Sequenced input: blood. As DNA, the CDR3 is TGCGCCAGCAGCCCCCCGGACAGGGCCCATGGCTACACCTTC. This sequence encodes CASSPPDRAHGYTF.